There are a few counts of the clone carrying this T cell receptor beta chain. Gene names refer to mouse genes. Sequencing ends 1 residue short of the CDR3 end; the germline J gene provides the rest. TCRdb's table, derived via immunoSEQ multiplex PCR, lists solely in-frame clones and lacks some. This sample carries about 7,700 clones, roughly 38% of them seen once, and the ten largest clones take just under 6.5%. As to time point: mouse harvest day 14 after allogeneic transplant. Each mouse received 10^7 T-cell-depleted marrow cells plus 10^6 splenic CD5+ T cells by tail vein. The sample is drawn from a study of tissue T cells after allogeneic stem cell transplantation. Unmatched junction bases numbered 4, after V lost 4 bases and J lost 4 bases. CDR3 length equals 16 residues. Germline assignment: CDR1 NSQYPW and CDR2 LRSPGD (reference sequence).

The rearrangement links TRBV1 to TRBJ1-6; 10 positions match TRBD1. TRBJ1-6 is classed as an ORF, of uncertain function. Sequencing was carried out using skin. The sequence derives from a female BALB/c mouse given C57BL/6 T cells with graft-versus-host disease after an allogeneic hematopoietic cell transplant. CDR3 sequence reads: CTCSGRDRGYNSPLYF. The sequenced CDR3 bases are TGCACCTGCAGTGGCCGGGACAGGGGTTATAATTCGCCCCTCTAC.